This TCR beta chain was observed in a study of Graves' ophthalmopathy and Graves' hyperthyroidism. This clonotype was seen a few times. Its antigen is unknown. Study outcomes and limitations: Predictions made by the model for ophthalmopathy progression reached just over 70% sensitivity and just under 75% specificity. Among thyroid clonotypes expanded above 0.001 frequency, most also appeared in blood.

The study recruited hyperthyroidism patients aged 18 to 65 who were newly diagnosed, under 2 months' duration. Clinical symptoms, serum thyroxine, TRAb, thyroid ultrasound and orbital computed tomography were relied on for diagnosis. RNA transcripts were the template, and TCR beta CDR3 regions were amplified from them. HTBI-primed first-round RT-PCR preceded second-round multiplex PCR. TCRdb re-called the multiplex PCR reads with MiXCR, one entry per CDR3 protein. The sample yields 500,000 to 700,000 distinct CDR3 sequences, under 40% seen once. The ends were cut back, 0 bases at V and 5 bases at J, with 10 bases in the middle. From germline, CDR1 is WNHNN and CDR2 SYGVQD (reference sequence). The CDR3 is made up of 14 amino acids.

Sequencing was carried out using peripheral blood or thyroid tissue (not recorded which). This chain links TRBV10-1 with TRBJ2-5, with D unresolved. The TCR comes from an adult man with Graves' hyperthyroidism. CDR3 loop: CASSESRLGETQYF. The CDR3 nucleotides read TGCGCCAGCAGTGAGTCGAGGTTGGGGGAGACCCAGTACTTC.